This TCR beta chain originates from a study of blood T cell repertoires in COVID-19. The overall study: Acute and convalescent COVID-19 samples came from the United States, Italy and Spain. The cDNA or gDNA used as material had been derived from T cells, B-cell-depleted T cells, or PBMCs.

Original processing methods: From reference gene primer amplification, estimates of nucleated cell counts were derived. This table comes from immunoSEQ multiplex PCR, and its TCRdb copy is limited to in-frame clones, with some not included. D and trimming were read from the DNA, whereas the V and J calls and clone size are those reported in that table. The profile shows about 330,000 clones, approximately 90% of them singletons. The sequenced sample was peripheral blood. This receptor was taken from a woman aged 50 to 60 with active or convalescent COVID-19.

The CDR3 here is CASSPHIGGDTEAFF. CDR3 nucleotides: TGTGCCAGCAGCCCCCATATAGGGGGGGACACTGAAGCTTTCTTT. The rearrangement uses TRBV9 and TRBJ1-1, with a tentative D call TRBD1 (6 bases). The germline gives CDR1 SGDLS, CDR2 YYNGEE. The CDR3 consists of 15 residues. Trimming cost V 4 bases and J 3 bases, with 16 bases left between them.